This entry lists 21 T cell receptor beta chains sequenced from one sample in a study of neoadjuvant anti-PD-1 for oral cavity cancer. Some clones are missing from TCRdb's copy, which holds only in-frame ones; the method was immunoSEQ multiplex PCR. This sample has over 80,000 clones, with less than 85% found just once. The material was PBMCs, obtained before nivolumab (anti-PD-1) treatment. These receptors all stem from a person aged 40-85 years with oral cavity squamous cell carcinoma.

This chain joins TRBV6-6 and TRBJ2-7; D gene unclear. The ends were cut back, 6 bases at V and 2 bases at J, with 11 bases in the middle. CDR1 and CDR2 from the germline V gene are MNHNY and SVGAGI (reference sequence). The CDR3 is made up of 13 amino acids. In nucleotides, the CDR3 is TGTGCCAGCAGGCCGTTCCGGGCCTACGAGCAGTACTTC. This codes for CASRPFRAYEQYF.

This chain links TRBV2 with TRBJ2-1; 11 bases are shared with TRBD2. CDR3 length: 15 residues. V lost 5 bases, J lost 8 bases, and 8 bases stayed unmatched. From germline, CDR1 is SNHLY and CDR2 FYNNEI. The DNA of the CDR3 is TGTGCCAGCAGTCTACTAGCGGGAGTGGTATATGAGCAGTTCTTC. Translation gives CASSLLAGVVYEQFF.

This sequence joins TRBV10-3 and TRBJ2-3, with D unclear. This CDR3 is built from 13 residues. Trimming removed 6 bases from V and 2 bases from J, with 9 bases in between. Germline CDR1 reads ENHRY; CDR2 reads SYGVKD. CDR3 DNA: TGTGCCATCAGCCCTGGGTCCACAGATACGCAGTATTTT. Translating it yields CAISPGSTDTQYF.

The CDR3 bases are TGTGCCAGTCTTACACAGGGAAGCACTGAAGCTTTCTTT. As protein: CASLTQGSTEAFF. This chain connects TRBV6-5 to TRBJ1-1; D is perhaps TRBD1 (6 bases). The germline V gene has CDR1 MNHEY and CDR2 SVGAGI. The CDR3 is made up of 13 amino acids. The V end was cut by 9 bases, the J end by 4 bases, with 15 bases between.

The gene calls are TRBV25-1 and TRBJ2-1; 11 bases are shared with TRBD2. Unmatched junction bases numbered 4, after V lost 5 bases and J lost 1 base. Germline CDR1 MGHDK, CDR2 SYGVNS. The CDR3 has 16 amino acids. In DNA form, the CDR3 reads TGTGCCAGCAGTCGGGTAGCGGGAGGGTCCTACAATGAGCAGTTCTTC. It translates to CASSRVAGGSYNEQFF.

The chain links TRBV7-3 to TRBJ2-7; D is uncertain. Germline V lookup: CDR1 SGHTA, CDR2 FQGTGA. CDR3 length: 13 amino acids. Trimming stripped 5 bases from V and 4 bases from J, with 12 bases between. The CDR3 region is CASSPFSGYEQYF. In DNA, the CDR3 is TGTGCCAGCAGCCCCTTCTCTGGGTACGAGCAGTACTTC.

The V gene is TRBV2, the J gene TRBJ2-7, with D possibly called TRBD1 or TRBD2 (5 bases each). Trimming shortened V by 4 bases and J by 6 bases, and 16 bases separated the two germline ends. Germline V gene sequence: CDR1 SNHLY, CDR2 FYNNEI. The CDR3 extends over 14 amino acids. The CDR3: CASSAGPTGLEQYF. The CDR3 DNA is TGTGCCAGCAGTGCGGGGCCAACCGGTCTCGAGCAGTACTTC.

V usage is TRBV7-2 and J usage is TRBJ1-1; 8 bases match TRBD1. This CDR3 has 14 residues. The ends lost 5 bases at V and 1 base at J; junction bases unmatched: 3. From germline, CDR1 is SGHTA and CDR2 FQGNSA. CDR3 sequence: CASSAGGTNTEAFF. The CDR3 region has the DNA TGTGCCAGCAGCGCAGGGGGCACGAACACTGAAGCTTTCTTT. Full variable domain (remainder filled in from reference TRBV7-2 and TRBJ1-1): GAGVSQSPSNKVTEKGKDVELRCDPISGHTALYWYRQSLGQGLEFLIYFQGNSAPDKSGLPSDRFSAERTGGSVSTLTIQRTQQEDSAVYLCASSAGGTNTEAFFGQGTRLTVV.

The chain carries TRBV28 and TRBJ1-2; D unclear. This CDR3 comprises 14 residues. CDR1 MDHEN and CDR2 SYDVKM come from the germline V gene. Trimming stripped 10 bases from V and 4 bases from J, with 19 bases between. Written as DNA, the CDR3 is TGTGCCACTAATTCGCCTCCGGGGTTCTATGGCTACACCTTC. Amino acids: CATNSPPGFYGYTF.

This chain links TRBV29-1 with TRBJ2-7; D is perhaps TRBD1 (5 bases). Trimming removed 2 bases from V and 5 bases from J, with 7 bases in between. The CDR3 sequence is 11 residues long. Germline V lookup: CDR1 SQVTM, CDR2 ANQGSEA. The CDR3 DNA sequence: TGCAGCGTTGAAAGGACAAACGAGCAGTACTTC. Protein product: CSVERTNEQYF.

The rearrangement uses TRBV5-1 and TRBJ2-5; 9 bases fit TRBD1. The CDR3 length is 13 residues. Trimming cost V 4 bases and J 4 bases; bases outside gene matches: 2. CDR1 and CDR2 from the germline V gene are SGHRS and YFSETQ. The CDR3, as DNA: TGCGCCAGCAGCATGACAGGGGGAGAGACCCAGTACTTC. This sequence encodes CASSMTGGETQYF.

The chain recombines TRBV4-1 with TRBJ1-1; D possibly corresponds to TRBD1 (6 bases). V was clipped by 6 bases and J by 8 bases, with 28 bases between them. This CDR3 has 17 residues. CDR1 and CDR2 (germline): MGHRA, YSYEKL. CDR3 sequence (DNA): TGCGCCAGCAGTCCTACAGAGGTCCGGGCCTCAAGGGGGGAAGCTTTCTTT. It specifies CASSPTEVRASRGEAFF.

The chain uses TRBV5-6 and TRBJ1-1; perhaps TRBD1 as D (5 bases). Germline values: CDR1 SGHDT, CDR2 YYEEEE. The V end lost 0 bases, the J end lost 1 base, and 10 bases lay between the germline ends. This CDR3 is built from 15 residues. The CDR3 DNA follows: TGTGCCAGCAGCTTGGTTGGGACCCCGAACACTGAAGCTTTCTTT. Its protein product is CASSLVGTPNTEAFF.

The chain joins TRBV6-6 to TRBJ1-2, with no clear D. CDR3 length: 14 amino acids. CDR1 and CDR2 (germline): MNHNY, SVGAGI (reference sequence). Trimming cost V 5 bases and J 4 bases, with 14 bases left between them. The CDR3 spells CASSLYSETYGYTF. CDR3 bases: TGTGCCAGCAGTCTATACTCCGAGACCTATGGCTACACCTTC.

The rearrangement uses TRBV13 and TRBJ2-1; no clear D gene. This CDR3 has 14 amino acids. Trimming left V 5 bases short and J 0 bases short, with 8 bases between. Germline lookup yields CDR1 PRHDT and CDR2 FYEKMQ (reference sequence). For the CDR3, the DNA is TGTGCCAGCAGCGGCGTTAGCTCCTACAATGAGCAGTTCTTC. Its protein is CASSGVSSYNEQFF.

The chain recombines TRBV7-3 with TRBJ2-3; TRBD2 matches at 10 bases. Unmatched junction bases numbered 7, after V lost 5 bases and J lost 2 bases. CDR1 and CDR2 (germline): SGHTA, FQGTGA. This CDR3 has 16 residues. CDR3 loop: CASSPRTSGDTDTQYF. The CDR3 bases are TGTGCCAGCAGCCCCCGGACTAGCGGAGACACAGATACGCAGTATTTT.

The count of this clone is one. The sample carries other DNA sequences with the same CDR3. The chain links TRBV2 to TRBJ1-1; 7 bases match TRBD1. The CDR3 has 13 residues. J was trimmed by 0 bases and V by 6 bases; bases with no gene match: 1. Germline V gives CDR1 SNHLY, CDR2 FYNNEI. The CDR3 nucleotides are TGTGCCAGCAGCGGACAGGTGAACACTGAAGCTTTCTTT. Translation gives CASSGQVNTEAFF.

The chain uses TRBV6-5 and TRBJ2-7; D is unclear. Germline CDR1 MNHEY, CDR2 SVGAGI. The CDR3 has 13 residues. V was cut by 5 bases and J by 6 bases, with 14 bases left in between. The CDR3 DNA reads TGTGCCAGCAGTCCGGCAAGCCGACGCGAGCAGTACTTC. Translating it yields CASSPASRREQYF.

The rearrangement joins TRBV10-3 to TRBJ2-1, with D possibly matching TRBD2 (6 bases). Per the germline V gene, CDR1 is ENHRY and CDR2 is SYGVKD. This CDR3 has 17 amino acids. V was clipped by 0 bases and J by 0 bases, with 12 bases between them. The CDR3 coding sequence is TGTGCCATCAGTGAGTCGGGACTCCCGAGCTCCTACAATGAGCAGTTCTTC. It is translated as CAISESGLPSSYNEQFF.

This chain uses TRBV6-6 with TRBJ2-7; D may be TRBD2 (5 bases). V gave up 7 bases and J gave up 5 bases, with 21 bases separating them. This CDR3 is built from 15 residues. Germline values: CDR1 MNHNY, CDR2 SVGAGI (reference sequence). CDR3: CASTDRGRYRDEQYF. In DNA form, the CDR3 reads TGTGCCAGCACGGACCGGGGTCGGTATAGGGACGAGCAGTACTTC.

The chain joins TRBV5-1 to TRBJ2-1; 9 bases are shared with TRBD2. This CDR3 contains 16 residues. V gave up 4 bases and J gave up 0 bases; unmatched junction bases: 5. The germline CDR1 and CDR2 sequences are SGHRS and YFSETQ. CDR3 DNA: TGCGCCAGCAGCGGGAATAGCGGGAGCTCCTACAATGAGCAGTTCTTC. Its translation: CASSGNSGSSYNEQFF.